The 28 T cell receptor beta chains below come from one sample, sequenced in a study of patients and donors after allogeneic stem cell transplantation. TCRdb reprocessed the RT-PCR reads with MiXCR, giving one entry per CDR3 protein. The top ten clones hold about 33% of a sample with 150,000 to 200,000 distinct CDR3 sequences, 40% to 45% of them seen once. Sequencing was performed on blood, either unsorted or a sorted T cell fraction (not recorded which). The receptors originated from a human donor who was either an allogeneic HSCT recipient or a stem cell or donor lymphocyte infusion donor (not recorded which). It is not recorded whose cells these are; they may come from a transplant donor.

In its sample, this clonotype was seen a few times. The chain uses TRBV12-3 or TRBV12-4 and TRBJ1-5; D gene uncertain. The V end was cut by 3 bases, the J end by 2 bases, with 11 bases between. CDR3 size: 15 residues. DNA for the CDR3: TGTGCCAGCAGTTTGTGGGGTTTCGGCAATCAGCCCCAGCATTTT. It codes for CASSLWGFGNQPQHF.

In this sample, this clonotype turned up a few times. The chain joins TRBV12-3 or TRBV12-4 to TRBJ2-3; 9 nucleotides align to TRBD2. The CDR3 totals 17 residues. The ends lost 3 bases at V and 2 bases at J; junction bases unmatched: 9. DNA for the CDR3: TGTGCCAGCAGTTTGAGGGCCCTAGCGGGGTACACAGATACGCAGTATTTT. This gives the protein CASSLRALAGYTDTQYF.

The chain has TRBV12-3 or TRBV12-4 and TRBJ1-2; 10 bases agree with TRBD1. V trimming: 5 bases; J trimming: 1 base; junction bases outside the gene matches: 4. The CDR3 is 15 residues long. DNA for the CDR3: TGTGCCAGCAGTACCGGACAGGGGGATAACTATGGCTACACCTTC. Translation gives CASSTGQGDNYGYTF.

The chain couples TRBV20-1 to TRBJ2-1, with D possibly TRBD2 on 5 matching bases. The CDR3 loop spans 11 amino acids. Germline CDR1 reads DFQATT; CDR2 reads SNEGSKA (reference sequence). V lost 3 bases to trimming and J lost 9 bases, with 9 bases between them. Written as DNA, the CDR3 is TGCAGTGCTAGTAGAGGAGGTGAGCAGTTCTTC. Translating it yields CSASRGGEQFF.

The chain couples TRBV6-2 or TRBV6-3 to TRBJ2-5; no firm D call. The CDR3 length is 14 residues. In germline, CDR1 is MNHEY, CDR2 SVGEGT. Trimming removed 5 bases from V and 5 bases from J, with 15 bases in between. CDR3 amino acids: CASSRTNLGETQYF. The CDR3 DNA is TGTGCCAGCAGTCGTACTAACTTGGGGGAGACCCAGTACTTC.

This clonotype has just a few counts. The V call is TRBV6-2 or TRBV6-3, the J call TRBJ2-7; 8 bases fit TRBD2. Trimming cost V 8 bases and J 1 base; bases outside gene matches: 4. Per germline, CDR1 MNHEY and CDR2 SVGEGT. The CDR3 is 13 residues long. In DNA, the CDR3 is TGTGCCAGCGGGCTAGCGGGTTCCTACGAGCAGTACTTC. This gives the protein CASGLAGSYEQYF.

The chain couples TRBV5-6 to TRBJ1-1; D remains ambiguous. The length of the CDR3 is 16 residues. CDR1 and CDR2 from the germline V gene are SGHDT and YYEEEE. Trimming took off 5 bases at V and 2 bases at J, with 19 bases between the two ends. CDR3 sequence reads: CASSQRRRGFNTEAFF. The CDR3, as DNA: TGTGCCAGCAGTCAAAGGAGGCGGGGTTTCAACACTGAAGCTTTCTTT.

The gene calls are TRBV7-9 and TRBJ1-5; perhaps TRBD1 as D (5 bases). The V end lost 1 base, the J end lost 3 bases, and 13 bases lay between the germline ends. The CDR3 loop spans 16 amino acids. CDR1 is SEHNR, CDR2 FQNEAQ, per germline (reference sequence). The CDR3 bases are TGTGCCAGCAGCTTAGTCGTTGCAGGGTCCAATCAGCCCCAGCATTTT. It encodes CASSLVVAGSNQPQHF.

This clonotype was seen a few times. The CDR3 protein is CASSLIQGEFGYTF. The CDR3 coding sequence is TGTGCCAGCAGTTTGATACAGGGGGAATTTGGCTACACCTTC. The genes are TRBV12-3 or TRBV12-4 and TRBJ1-2; TRBD1 agrees at 8 bases. This CDR3 region has 14 residues. V was clipped by 3 bases and J by 7 bases; unmatched bases: 7.

The J gene is TRBJ1-2, the V gene TRBV28; TRBD1 matches 8 bases. J was trimmed by 2 bases and V by 3 bases; bases with no gene match: 5. This CDR3 has 15 amino acids. Per the germline V gene, CDR1 is MDHEN and CDR2 is SYDVKM. CDR3 sequence reads: CASSFTQGANYGYTF. In nucleotides, the CDR3 is TGTGCCAGCAGTTTTACGCAGGGGGCGAACTATGGCTACACCTTC.

The rearrangement joins TRBV5-1 to TRBJ2-7; tentative D call: TRBD2 (6 bases). Trimming stripped 2 bases from V and 5 bases from J, with 14 bases between. The CDR3 loop spans 14 amino acids. Germline loops: CDR1 SGHRS, CDR2 YFSETQ. CDR3 sequence: CASSFGGRGDEQYF. The CDR3 nucleotides read TGCGCCAGCAGCTTCGGAGGGAGAGGCGACGAGCAGTACTTC.

The rearrangement links TRBV7-2 to TRBJ1-5; possibly TRBD1 for D (6 bases). Trimming cost V 2 bases and J 5 bases, with 13 bases left between them. The CDR3 totals 15 residues. Germline V CDR1 and CDR2: SGHTA, FQGNSA. CDR3 DNA: TGTGCCAGCAGCTTAAGGCCCAGGGGAGATCAGCCCCAGCATTTT. Its translation: CASSLRPRGDQPQHF.

V and J are TRBV4-3 and TRBJ1-3; D is uncertain. The V end lost 1 base, the J end lost 0 bases, and 10 bases lay between the germline ends. This CDR3 has 16 residues. CDR1 and CDR2 from the germline V gene are LGHNA and YSLEER. CDR3 sequence: CASSQGNPLSGNTIYF. In DNA, the CDR3 is TGCGCCAGCAGCCAAGGGAACCCGCTCTCTGGAAACACCATATATTTT.

This clonotype was seen a handful of times. No conserved phenylalanine or tryptophan ends this CDR3, so it is likely a read error. The DNA is omitted, as the CDR3 cannot be located on it reliably, and the CDR3 follows TCRdb's listing. The chain carries TRBV12-3 or TRBV12-4 and TRBJ2-1; the D segment call TRBD1 is taken from the table without a DNA check. Termini included, the CDR3 measures 12 amino acids. This chain's CDR3 is CASSPPLALVTI.

The count of this clonotype is one. The chain uses TRBV6-5 and TRBJ1-4; D is undetermined. Germline V lookup: CDR1 MNHEY, CDR2 SVGAGI. There are 15 residues in the CDR3. Trimming took 9 bases from V and 0 from J, leaving 14 bases between them. CDR3 sequence (DNA): TGTGCCAGATCAGGACCGACTTCAACTAATGAAAAACTGTTTTTT. Amino acid sequence: CARSGPTSTNEKLFF.

This clonotype was counted only a few times. The V gene is TRBV3-1, the J gene TRBJ2-3; D possibly uses TRBD1 or TRBD2 (6 bases each). This CDR3 has 16 amino acids. Per germline, CDR1 LGHDT and CDR2 YNNKEL (reference sequence). The ends were cut back, 4 bases at V and 5 bases at J, with 19 bases in the middle. This chain's CDR3 is CASSPEGDLRGDTQYF. CDR3 sequence (DNA): TGTGCCAGCAGCCCGGAGGGGGATTTACGGGGAGATACGCAGTATTTT.

This clonotype appeared a single time. The chain uses TRBV4-2 and TRBJ2-3, with D maybe TRBD2 (6 bases). CDR1 LGHNA and CDR2 YNFKEQ come from the germline V gene. The V gene lost 1 base and the J gene lost 1 base, with 21 bases spanning the gap. The CDR3 contains 19 residues. The CDR3 is CASSQAEGSLLARTDTQYF. The CDR3 nucleotides read TGTGCCAGCAGCCAAGCGGAGGGGAGCCTCCTAGCCCGCACAGATACGCAGTATTTT.

This clonotype was seen at least ten times. V and J are TRBV3-1 and TRBJ1-1, with D uncertain. Germline V gene sequence: CDR1 LGHDT, CDR2 YNNKEL (reference sequence). The V end was cut by 0 bases, the J end by 8 bases, with 4 bases between. The CDR3 length is 11 residues. The CDR3, as DNA: TGTGCCAGCAGCCAAGATAGGGAAGCTTTCTTT. Protein product: CASSQDREAFF.

In DNA, the CDR3 is TGTGCCAGCAGTTCTGGCGTAGGGGGAGATGGCTACACCTTC. Protein product: CASSSGVGGDGYTF. The V and J genes are TRBV6-5 and TRBJ1-2; D possibly corresponds to TRBD1 (6 bases). This CDR3 is built from 14 residues. CDR1 and CDR2 (germline): MNHEY, SVGAGI. The V and J ends lost 4 bases and 6 bases respectively, with 15 bases between them.

This clonotype was seen more than once but under ten times. This chain connects TRBV7-2 to TRBJ2-3; D remains ambiguous. V gave up 3 bases and J gave up 0 bases, with 13 bases separating them. This CDR3 spans 16 amino acids. In germline, CDR1 is SGHTA, CDR2 FQGNSA. CDR3 in amino acids: CASSFYGRSSTDTQYF. The CDR3 nucleotides are TGTGCCAGCAGCTTCTACGGACGGTCGAGCACAGATACGCAGTATTTT.

The chain joins TRBV7-6 to TRBJ1-3; 8 bases agree with TRBD1. CDR1 is SGHVS, CDR2 FNYEAQ, per germline. Unmatched junction bases numbered 5, after V lost 0 bases and J lost 1 base. The CDR3 length is 17 residues. CDR3 amino acids: CASSLAQGALSGNTIYF. The CDR3 bases are TGTGCCAGCAGCTTAGCGCAGGGGGCTCTGTCTGGAAACACCATATATTTT.

This clonotype showed up just a few times. This chain links TRBV24-1 with TRBJ1-1; TRBD1 might be the D (6 bases). Deletions cut 9 bases from V and 6 bases from J, with 10 bases between. The CDR3 extends over 11 amino acids. Germline CDR1 reads KGHDR; CDR2 reads SFDVKD. The CDR3 is CATGRGAEAFF. The CDR3, as DNA: TGTGCCACCGGCAGGGGAGCTGAAGCTTTCTTT.

This clonotype was seen more than once but under ten times. This rearrangement joins TRBV5-1 to TRBJ1-2, with TRBD1 identical over 8 bases. The CDR3 consists of 14 residues. Germline V gene lookup returns CDR1 SGHRS and CDR2 YFSETQ. V dropped 4 bases and J dropped 6; count of bases not matched to a gene: 8. Here the CDR3 DNA reads TGCGCCAGCAGCATCAGGGGGCCGGCTGATGGCTACACCTTC. It specifies CASSIRGPADGYTF.

Written as DNA, the CDR3 is TGTGCCAGCAGTACTAGCGGGTCCCCATTCTACGAGCAGTACTTC. It is translated as CASSTSGSPFYEQYF. This chain joins TRBV6-2 or TRBV6-3 and TRBJ2-7; 9 nucleotides align to TRBD2. Germline V gene sequence: CDR1 MNHEY, CDR2 SVGEGT. After removal of 5 bases from V and 3 bases from J, the junction contained 8 bases not matched to a gene. This CDR3 has 15 amino acids.

This clonotype showed up many times. The CDR3 is CASGGAPLLSSGNTIYF. CDR3 coding DNA: TGTGCCAGCGGGGGCGCTCCCCTCCTCTCCTCTGGAAACACCATATATTTT. The chain employs TRBV9 and TRBJ1-3, with D maybe TRBD1 (6 bases). V was pared by 7 bases and J by 0 bases, with 20 bases between. Germline V gives CDR1 SGDLS, CDR2 YYNGEE. The CDR3 spans 17 residues.

This chain uses TRBV27 with TRBJ1-2, with TRBD1 matching 8 bases. This CDR3 contains 14 residues. The V and J ends lost 6 bases and 0 bases, in that order; junction bases with no gene match: 3. Germline lookup yields CDR1 MNHEY and CDR2 SMNVEV (reference sequence). Written as DNA, the CDR3 is TGTGCCAGCAGGTCGACAGGGGCTAACTATGGCTACACCTTC. Encoded protein: CASRSTGANYGYTF.

This chain connects TRBV6-6 to TRBJ1-2, with a possible D match to TRBD1 (5 bases). The CDR3 runs 16 residues. Trimming stripped 0 bases from V and 6 bases from J, with 17 bases between. From germline, CDR1 is MNHNY and CDR2 SVGAGI (reference sequence). As DNA, the CDR3 is TGTGCCAGCAGTTACTCGATAACGCGAGGGGACCATGGCTACACCTTC. Its protein product is CASSYSITRGDHGYTF.

The chain carries TRBV4-1 and TRBJ2-2; 11 bases are shared with TRBD2. The CDR3 sequence is 15 residues long. Germline values: CDR1 MGHRA, CDR2 YSYEKL. With 3 bases clipped from V and 7 bases from J, the junction kept 4 bases outside the gene matches. The CDR3 nucleotides read TGCGCCAGCAGCCAGGCACTAGCGGGAGTCGGGGAGCTGTTTTTT. It is translated as CASSQALAGVGELFF.